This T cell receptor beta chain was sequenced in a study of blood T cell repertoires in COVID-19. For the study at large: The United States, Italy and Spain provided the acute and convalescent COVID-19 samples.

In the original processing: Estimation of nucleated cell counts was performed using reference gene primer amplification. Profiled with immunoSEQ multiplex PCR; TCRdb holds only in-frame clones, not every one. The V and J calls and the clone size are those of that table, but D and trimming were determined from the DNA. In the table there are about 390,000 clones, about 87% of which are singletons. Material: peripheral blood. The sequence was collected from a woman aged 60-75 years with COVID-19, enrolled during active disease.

The CDR3 DNA sequence: TGTGCCAGTACCACCGGGACAGGGATCACCGGGGAGCTGTTTTTT. Translated: CASTTGTGITGELFF. The genes are TRBV19 and TRBJ2-2; 9 bases are a match to TRBD1. Losses at the gene ends were 7 bases for V and 4 bases for J; bases not matched to a gene: 7. This CDR3 comprises 15 residues. Germline CDR1 LNHDA, CDR2 SQIVND (reference sequence).